Each of the 15 T cell receptor beta chains below was sequenced from the same sample in a study of PD-1 blockade in classical Hodgkin lymphoma. Repertoires were generated with immunoSEQ multiplex PCR, while TCRdb's copy carries only in-frame clones and drops some. There are roughly 70,000 clones in the sample; over 90% occur only once, and roughly 2.5% lies in the top ten. As to time point: newly diagnosed, previously untreated cHL patient sample. Source material: peripheral blood mononuclear cells (PBMCs). The receptor set was obtained from a human donor with classical Hodgkin lymphoma.

The V and J genes are TRBV6-6 and TRBJ1-5, with D perhaps TRBD1 (6 bases). Germline-derived CDR1 and CDR2 are MNHNY and SVGAGI (reference sequence). The V and J ends lost 7 bases and 1 base respectively, with 17 bases between them. The CDR3 length is 16 residues. CDR3 sequence: CASKRGRDKSNQPQHF. The CDR3 DNA reads as TGTGCCAGCAAACGAGGCCGGGACAAGAGCAATCAGCCCCAGCATTTT.

CDR3: CASSPSRPTVSGANVLTF. The CDR3 DNA is TGTGCCAGTAGTCCAAGTAGACCTACCGTCTCTGGGGCCAACGTCCTGACTTTC. This rearrangement joins TRBV19 to TRBJ2-6; D uncertain. This CDR3 contains 18 residues. Trimming stripped 5 bases from V and 0 bases from J, with 17 bases between. Germline V CDR1 and CDR2: LNHDA, SQIVND (reference sequence).

V usage is TRBV5-4 and J usage is TRBJ1-2; a possible D gene is TRBD1 (5 bases). Germline V CDR1 and CDR2: SGHNT, YYREEE (reference sequence). The CDR3 consists of 13 residues. Trimming pared 3 bases from V and 8 bases from J, leaving 14 bases between. The CDR3 region is CASSYGGGLGYTF. DNA for the CDR3: TGTGCCAGCAGCTACGGGGGGGGTTTAGGCTACACCTTC.

The genes are TRBV28 and TRBJ2-5; 8 bases map to TRBD2. The CDR3 loop spans 15 amino acids. Germline CDR1 MDHEN, CDR2 SYDVKM. The trim removed 7 bases at V and 5 bases at J, leaving 12 bases unmatched. The CDR3 reads CASNFLAGGTETQYF. CDR3 bases: TGTGCCAGCAACTTCCTCGCGGGGGGCACGGAGACCCAGTACTTC.

This chain links TRBV4-3 with TRBJ2-1; D not certain. CDR1 and CDR2 from the germline V gene are LGHNA and YSLEER. The V end was cut by 1 base, the J end by 6 bases, with 1 base between. There are 11 residues in the CDR3. CDR3 amino acids: CASSQANEQFF. As DNA, the CDR3 is TGCGCCAGCAGCCAAGCCAATGAGCAGTTCTTC.

The V call is TRBV18, the J call TRBJ2-7, with a tentative D call TRBD1 (6 bases). V lost 1 base and J lost 3, with 10 bases in between. Germline-derived CDR1 and CDR2 are KGHSH and LQKENI. The CDR3 sequence is 14 residues long. Here the CDR3 reads CASSPLQGVYEQYF. CDR3 DNA sequence: TGTGCCAGCTCACCACTACAGGGTGTCTACGAGCAGTACTTC.

This chain joins TRBV4-2 and TRBJ1-1; 9 nucleotides align to TRBD1. After removal of 0 bases from V and 11 bases from J, the junction contained 7 bases not matched to a gene. This CDR3 contains 14 residues. The germline gives CDR1 LGHNA, CDR2 YNFKEQ. This CDR3 reads CASSQEGTGSRAFF. The CDR3 nucleotides read TGTGCCAGCAGCCAAGAGGGGACAGGGTCTAGGGCTTTCTTT.

A single count supports this clone. The chain has TRBV7-2 and TRBJ1-5; D call uncertain. The CDR3 has 15 residues. CDR1 SGHTA and CDR2 FQGNSA come from the germline V gene. V gave up 5 bases and J gave up 0 bases, with 11 bases separating them. Here the CDR3 DNA reads TGTGCCAGCAGCCCCGACGGATATAGCAATCAGCCCCAGCATTTT. Protein product: CASSPDGYSNQPQHF.

The rearrangement joins TRBV7-9 to TRBJ2-5; 7 bases agree with TRBD1. The CDR3 extends over 14 amino acids. J was trimmed by 3 bases and V by 1 base; bases with no gene match: 2. The germline V gene has CDR1 SEHNR and CDR2 FQNEAQ (reference sequence). Here the CDR3 DNA reads TGTGCCAGCAGCTTAGGACAGGGTGAAGAGACCCAGTACTTC. This translates into CASSLGQGEETQYF. Looking up the rest from reference TRBV7-9 and TRBJ2-5 gives the full variable domain: DTGVSQNPRHKITKRGQNVTFRCDPISEHNRLYWYRQTLGQGPEFLTYFQNEAQLEKSRLLSDRFSAERPKGSFSTLEIQRTEQGDSAMYLCASSLGQGEETQYFGPGTRLLVL.

V usage is TRBV7-9 and J usage is TRBJ1-1, with a tentative D call TRBD1 (5 bases). The V end lost 3 bases, the J end lost 5 bases, and 10 bases lay between the germline ends. CDR3 size: 13 residues. CDR1 and CDR2 from the germline V gene are SEHNR and FQNEAQ (reference sequence). As DNA, the CDR3 is TGTGCCAGCAGCTTTAAGGGACGGACTGAAGCTTTCTTT. It translates to CASSFKGRTEAFF.

The chain uses TRBV11-1 and TRBJ1-6; 8 bases are a match to TRBD1. From germline, CDR1 is SGHAT and CDR2 FQDESV (reference sequence). This CDR3 region has 14 residues. J was trimmed by 9 bases and V by 5 bases; bases with no gene match: 6. The DNA of the CDR3 is TGTGCCAGCAGCCTTCAGGGGGCGGCTTCACCCCTCCACTTT. Translated, it gives CASSLQGAASPLHF.

This clone was detected a few times. The J gene is TRBJ2-2, the V gene TRBV5-1, with TRBD2 matching 14 bases. Germline CDR1 reads SGHRS; CDR2 reads YFSETQ. CDR3 size: 17 residues. Trimming removed 5 bases from V and 6 bases from J; junction bases left unmatched: 9. The CDR3: CASRNPGLAGVAGELFF. DNA of the CDR3: TGCGCCAGCAGAAACCCGGGACTAGCGGGAGTGGCCGGGGAGCTGTTTTTT.

The rearrangement links TRBV18 to TRBJ1-1; no clear D. Looked up from germline, CDR1 is KGHSH and CDR2 is LQKENI. CDR3 length: 14 amino acids. Trimming shortened V by 6 bases and J by 0 bases, and 11 bases separated the two germline ends. This CDR3 is CASSPTAMNTEAFF. CDR3 nucleotides: TGTGCCAGCTCCCCGACGGCTATGAACACTGAAGCTTTCTTT.

This chain uses TRBV21-1 with TRBJ1-5; the D call of TRBD1 is as the table states it, not checked on the DNA. TRBV21-1 is given as a pseudogene. CDR3 size: 14 residues. CDR3 region: CASSNRVNDQPQHF. CDR3 nucleotide sequence: TGTGCCAGCAGCAACAGGGTGAACGATCAGCCCCAGCATTTT.

This clone was counted once. CDR3 bases: TGTGCCAGCAACAACAGGGGACCGAACACTGAAGCTTTCTTT. Its translation: CASNNRGPNTEAFF. The rearrangement joins TRBV6-5 to TRBJ1-1, with 7 positions matching TRBD1. Per germline, CDR1 MNHEY and CDR2 SVGAGI. This CDR3 is 14 amino acids long. V trimming: 7 bases; J trimming: 1 base; junction bases outside the gene matches: 6.